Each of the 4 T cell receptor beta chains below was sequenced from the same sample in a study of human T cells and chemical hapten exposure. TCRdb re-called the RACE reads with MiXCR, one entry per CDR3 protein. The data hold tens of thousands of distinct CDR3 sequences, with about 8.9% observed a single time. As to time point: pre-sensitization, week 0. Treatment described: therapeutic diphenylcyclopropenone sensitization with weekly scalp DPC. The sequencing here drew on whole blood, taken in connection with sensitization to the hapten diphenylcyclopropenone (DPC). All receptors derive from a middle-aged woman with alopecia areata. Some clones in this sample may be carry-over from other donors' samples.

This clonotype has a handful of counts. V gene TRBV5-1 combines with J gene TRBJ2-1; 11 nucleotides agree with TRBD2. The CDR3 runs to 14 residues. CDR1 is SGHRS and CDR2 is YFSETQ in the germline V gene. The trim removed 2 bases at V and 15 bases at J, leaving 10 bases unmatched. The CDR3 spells CASSLGTSGGGRFF. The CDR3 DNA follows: TGCGCCAGCAGCTTAGGAACTAGCGGGGGTGGACGGTTCTTC.

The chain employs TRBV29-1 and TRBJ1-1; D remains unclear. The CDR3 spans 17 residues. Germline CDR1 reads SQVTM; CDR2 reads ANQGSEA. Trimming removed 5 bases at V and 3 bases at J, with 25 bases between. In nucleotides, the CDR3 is TGCAGCGTTTGCGTAAACTATGGGCTCGGTACCTACACTGAAGCTTTCTTT. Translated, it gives CSVCVNYGLGTYTEAFF.

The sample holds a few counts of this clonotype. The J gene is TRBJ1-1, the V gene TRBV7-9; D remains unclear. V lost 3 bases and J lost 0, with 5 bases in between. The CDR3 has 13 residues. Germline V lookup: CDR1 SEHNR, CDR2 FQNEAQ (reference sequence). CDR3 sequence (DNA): TGTGCCAGCAGCTTTTCGATGAACACTGAAGCTTTCTTT. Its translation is CASSFSMNTEAFF.

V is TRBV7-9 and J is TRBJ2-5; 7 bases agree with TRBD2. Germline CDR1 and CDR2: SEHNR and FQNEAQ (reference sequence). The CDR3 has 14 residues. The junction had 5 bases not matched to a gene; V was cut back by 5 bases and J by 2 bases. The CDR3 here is CASSPVGGQETQYF. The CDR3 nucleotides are TGTGCCAGCAGCCCAGTCGGGGGGCAAGAGACCCAGTACTTC.